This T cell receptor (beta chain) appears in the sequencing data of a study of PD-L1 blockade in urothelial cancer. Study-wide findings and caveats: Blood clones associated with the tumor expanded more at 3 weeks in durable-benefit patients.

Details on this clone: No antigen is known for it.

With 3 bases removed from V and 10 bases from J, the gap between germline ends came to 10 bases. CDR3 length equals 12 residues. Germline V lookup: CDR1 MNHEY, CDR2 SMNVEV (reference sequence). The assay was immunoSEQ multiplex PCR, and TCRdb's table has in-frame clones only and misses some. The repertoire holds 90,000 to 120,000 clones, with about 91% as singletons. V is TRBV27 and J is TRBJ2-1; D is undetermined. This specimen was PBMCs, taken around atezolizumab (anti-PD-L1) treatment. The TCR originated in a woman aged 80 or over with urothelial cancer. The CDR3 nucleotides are TGTGCCAGCAGTTTGGCGGTCGGGGAGCAGTTCTTC. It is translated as CASSLAVGEQFF.